The rows below give T cell receptor beta chains drawn from one sample of a study of blood T cells in healthy people across ages. TCRdb itself ran the 5' RACE reads through MiXCR, one entry per CDR3 protein. The table lists around 1,900,000 distinct CDR3 sequences, about two fifths of them singletons. Sequencing input: blood. The receptors come from a human donor in good health. Each CDR3 is given with its conserved first and last residue. Fields, in order: D gene, clone size, J gene, V gene, CDR3 DNA, CDR3 protein. A D gene is named only where the DNA matches it firmly. Expanded clones are given a class, and other clones once, few, many or no size at all.

d_gene: .
abundance: many
j_gene: TRBJ2-7
v_gene: TRBV20-1
CDR3nt: TGCAGCGCCTTAACGGACACCTACGAGCAGTACTTC
CDR3aa: CSALTDTYEQYF

d_gene: TRBD1
abundance: .
j_gene: TRBJ1-2
v_gene: TRBV9
CDR3nt: TGTGCCAGCAGCGTATCCCGGGACAGGGGGCCTAACTATGGCTACACCTTC
CDR3aa: CASSVSRDRGPNYGYTF

d_gene: .
abundance: .
j_gene: TRBJ1-2
v_gene: TRBV7-9
CDR3nt: TGTGCCAGCACCCCCTCGGTCGGTGGGAGTGGATATGGCTACACCTTC
CDR3aa: CASTPSVGGSGYGYTF

d_gene: TRBD2
abundance: .
j_gene: TRBJ2-4
v_gene: TRBV18
CDR3nt: TGTGCCAGCTCTCTCAGAAGAGCGGGGGCCGGTGAGCAGTACTTC
CDR3aa: CASSLRRAGAGEQYF

d_gene: .
abundance: few
j_gene: TRBJ2-5
v_gene: TRBV21-1
CDR3nt: TGTGCCAGCAGCAGGCCGAACCCCCAAGAGACCCAGTACTTC
CDR3aa: CASSRPNPQETQYF

d_gene: .
abundance: .
j_gene: TRBJ1-4
v_gene: TRBV2
CDR3nt: TGTGCCAGCAGTGCCGGGAGTAATGAAAAACTGTTTTTT
CDR3aa: CASSAGSNEKLFF

d_gene: .
abundance: few
j_gene: TRBJ1-1
v_gene: TRBV19
CDR3nt: TGTGCCAGTAGGCCCCGAAGCCGGGTTTTGAACATTGAAGCTTTCTTT
CDR3aa: CASRPRSRVLNIEAFF

d_gene: .
abundance: .
j_gene: TRBJ2-1
v_gene: TRBV11-2
CDR3nt: TGTGCCAGCAGCATCGACTCAGTGGTGAGCTACAATGAGCAGTTCTTC
CDR3aa: CASSIDSVVSYNEQFF

d_gene: TRBD2
abundance: .
j_gene: TRBJ2-1
v_gene: TRBV5-1
CDR3nt: TGCGCCAGCAGCATGGCCCAGCGGGGGCCCTCCTACAATGAGCAGTTCTTC
CDR3aa: CASSMAQRGPSYNEQFF

d_gene: .
abundance: .
j_gene: TRBJ2-3
v_gene: TRBV20-1
CDR3nt: TGCAGTGCTAGTCTGGGGAAGGAAGATACGCAGTATTTT
CDR3aa: CSASLGKEDTQYF

d_gene: TRBD1
abundance: .
j_gene: TRBJ1-2
v_gene: TRBV6-5
CDR3nt: TGTGCCAGCAGTTACTCGGGGACAGGGTGGTCCGGCTACACCTTC
CDR3aa: CASSYSGTGWSGYTF

d_gene: TRBD1
abundance: .
j_gene: TRBJ1-2
v_gene: TRBV6-6
CDR3nt: TGTGCCAGCGTAAACCAGGGGGTGAACTATGGCTACACCTTC
CDR3aa: CASVNQGVNYGYTF

d_gene: TRBD2
abundance: .
j_gene: TRBJ2-7
v_gene: TRBV7-2
CDR3nt: TGTGCCAGCAGCGCCGGGGGGGCTAGCGTCTACGAGCAGTACTTC
CDR3aa: CASSAGGASVYEQYF

d_gene: TRBD1
abundance: few
j_gene: TRBJ1-1
v_gene: TRBV18
CDR3nt: TGTGCCAGCTCACCGGGACAGCTTTACACTGAAGCTTTCTTT
CDR3aa: CASSPGQLYTEAFF

d_gene: .
abundance: few
j_gene: TRBJ2-1
v_gene: TRBV7-9
CDR3nt: TGTGCCAGCAGCTTAGGTATGGACAATGAGCAGTTCTTC
CDR3aa: CASSLGMDNEQFF

d_gene: .
abundance: .
j_gene: TRBJ1-6
v_gene: TRBV28
CDR3nt: TGTGCCAGCAGGGGCGGGACCGACTATAATTCACCCCTCCACTTT
CDR3aa: CASRGGTDYNSPLHF

d_gene: .
abundance: few
j_gene: TRBJ2-7
v_gene: TRBV6-6
CDR3nt: TGTGCCAGCAAGACAGGGACTAGTGCCGCCTACGAGCAGTACTTC
CDR3aa: CASKTGTSAAYEQYF

d_gene: .
abundance: .
j_gene: TRBJ2-5
v_gene: TRBV7-2
CDR3nt: TGTGCCAGCAGCCCCCGGGCTAGCTCGGAGACCCAGTACTTC
CDR3aa: CASSPRASSETQYF

d_gene: TRBD1
abundance: .
j_gene: TRBJ2-7
v_gene: TRBV7-2
CDR3nt: TGTGCCAGCAGCCAGAACAAGGGGGCGATCGAGCAGTACTTC
CDR3aa: CASSQNKGAIEQYF

d_gene: .
abundance: few
j_gene: TRBJ1-2
v_gene: TRBV2
CDR3nt: TGTGCCAGCACCGAAGCTAAAGGGGGCTATGGCTACACCTTC
CDR3aa: CASTEAKGGYGYTF

d_gene: .
abundance: few
j_gene: TRBJ2-7
v_gene: TRBV11-2
CDR3nt: TGTGCCAGCAGCTTAGATCCCTGGGGGGGCCCATCCTACGAGCAGTACTTC
CDR3aa: CASSLDPWGGPSYEQYF

d_gene: .
abundance: .
j_gene: TRBJ2-4
v_gene: TRBV20-1
CDR3nt: TGCAGTGCTAGAGATGGGCGCGGGATTTTAAAAAACATTCAGTACTTC
CDR3aa: CSARDGRGILKNIQYF

d_gene: .
abundance: .
j_gene: TRBJ1-6
v_gene: TRBV7-2
CDR3nt: TGTGCCAGCAGCTTGGGGGAGAGCTCCTATAATTCACCCCTCCACTTT
CDR3aa: CASSLGESSYNSPLHF

d_gene: .
abundance: once
j_gene: TRBJ2-7
v_gene: TRBV18
CDR3nt: TGTGCCAGCTCACCGACGGACAACATCTACGAGCAGTACTTC
CDR3aa: CASSPTDNIYEQYF

d_gene: .
abundance: .
j_gene: TRBJ1-2
v_gene: TRBV9
CDR3nt: TGTGCCAGCAGCGGACAGGTAGCTAACTATGGCTACACCTTC
CDR3aa: CASSGQVANYGYTF

d_gene: .
abundance: .
j_gene: TRBJ1-2
v_gene: TRBV20-1
CDR3nt: TGCAGTGCGACGTCGGGTCGTGGCTACACCTTC
CDR3aa: CSATSGRGYTF

d_gene: .
abundance: .
j_gene: TRBJ1-1
v_gene: TRBV27
CDR3nt: TGTGCCAGCAGGATACAGGGCTGGGGGACTGAAGCTTTCTTT
CDR3aa: CASRIQGWGTEAFF

d_gene: TRBD1
abundance: .
j_gene: TRBJ1-5
v_gene: TRBV27
CDR3nt: TGTGCCAGCACCGATGGACAGGGAGGCCAGCCCCAGCATTTT
CDR3aa: CASTDGQGGQPQHF

d_gene: .
abundance: .
j_gene: TRBJ2-4
v_gene: TRBV13
CDR3nt: TGTGCCAGCAGTCGGGGTGCGGCCAAAAACATTCAGTACTTC
CDR3aa: CASSRGAAKNIQYF

d_gene: TRBD1
abundance: many
j_gene: TRBJ2-1
v_gene: TRBV4-1
CDR3nt: TGCGCCAGCAGCCAGACAGGGAGCTCCTACAATGAGCAGTTCTTC
CDR3aa: CASSQTGSSYNEQFF

d_gene: TRBD1
abundance: few
j_gene: TRBJ1-6
v_gene: TRBV6-2/TRBV6-3
CDR3nt: TGTGCCAGCAGTTACTTCAACAGGGGTTTGGATTCACCCCTCCACTTT
CDR3aa: CASSYFNRGLDSPLHF

d_gene: TRBD1
abundance: .
j_gene: TRBJ1-1
v_gene: TRBV10-3
CDR3nt: TGTGCCACCAGTCCCGGGACAGGGGCGGGCACTGAAGCTTTCTTT
CDR3aa: CATSPGTGAGTEAFF

d_gene: .
abundance: few
j_gene: TRBJ1-1
v_gene: TRBV27
CDR3nt: TGTGCCAGCAGTTTACAGGAGTACACTGAAGCTTTCTTT
CDR3aa: CASSLQEYTEAFF

d_gene: TRBD1
abundance: few
j_gene: TRBJ2-3
v_gene: TRBV28
CDR3nt: TGTGCCAGCAGTGCCCGGGACAGGGACACAGATACGCAGTATTTT
CDR3aa: CASSARDRDTDTQYF

d_gene: .
abundance: few
j_gene: TRBJ2-6
v_gene: TRBV12-3/TRBV12-4
CDR3nt: TGTGCCAGCAGTTTAGTATCCCCCGCTCGAGGGGCCAACGTCCTGACTTTC
CDR3aa: CASSLVSPARGANVLTF

d_gene: .
abundance: few
j_gene: TRBJ2-7
v_gene: TRBV5-1
CDR3nt: TGCGCCAGCAGCTTGGATCCGGGGAGCCCCTACGAGCAGTACTTC
CDR3aa: CASSLDPGSPYEQYF